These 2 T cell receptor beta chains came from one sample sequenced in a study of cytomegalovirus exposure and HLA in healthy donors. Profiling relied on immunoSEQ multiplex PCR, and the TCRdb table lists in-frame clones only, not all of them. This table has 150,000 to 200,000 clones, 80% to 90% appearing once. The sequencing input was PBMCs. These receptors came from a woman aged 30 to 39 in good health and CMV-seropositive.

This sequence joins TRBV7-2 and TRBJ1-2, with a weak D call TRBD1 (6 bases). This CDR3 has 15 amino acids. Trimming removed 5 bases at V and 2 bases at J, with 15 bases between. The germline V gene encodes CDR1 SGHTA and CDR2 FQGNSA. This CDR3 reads CASSPWTDLNYGYTF. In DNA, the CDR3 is TGTGCCAGCAGCCCCTGGACAGATCTAAACTATGGCTACACCTTC.

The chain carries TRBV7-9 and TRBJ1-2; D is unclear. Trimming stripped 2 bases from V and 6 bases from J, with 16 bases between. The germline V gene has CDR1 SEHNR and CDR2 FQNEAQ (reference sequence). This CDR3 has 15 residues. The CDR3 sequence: CASSLFRGGGNGYTF. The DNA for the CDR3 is TGTGCCAGCAGCTTATTCCGGGGAGGAGGTAATGGCTACACCTTC.